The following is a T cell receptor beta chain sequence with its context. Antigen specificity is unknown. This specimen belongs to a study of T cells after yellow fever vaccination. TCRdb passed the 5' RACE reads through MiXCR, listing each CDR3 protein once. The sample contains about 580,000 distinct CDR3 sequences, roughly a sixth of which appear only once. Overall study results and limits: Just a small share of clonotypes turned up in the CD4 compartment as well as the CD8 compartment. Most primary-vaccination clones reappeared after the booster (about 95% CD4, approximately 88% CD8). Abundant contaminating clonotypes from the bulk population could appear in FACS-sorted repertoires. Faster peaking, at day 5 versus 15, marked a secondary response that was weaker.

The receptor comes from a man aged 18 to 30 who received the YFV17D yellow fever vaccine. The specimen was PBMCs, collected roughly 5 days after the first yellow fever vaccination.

The chain's CDR3 is CASSPGYQPQHF. The DNA of the CDR3 is TGCGCCAGCAGTCCGGGTTATCAGCCCCAGCATTTT. The chain links TRBV5-1 to TRBJ1-5; D gene unclear. The germline V gene encodes CDR1 SGHRS and CDR2 YFSETQ. This CDR3 is built from 12 residues. Trimming took off 5 bases at V and 5 bases at J, with 8 bases between the two ends.